A selection of T cell receptor beta chains follows, all from one sample in a study of human T cells and chemical hapten exposure. TCRdb re-derived calls from the RACE reads in MiXCR, one entry per CDR3 protein. This repertoire shows approximately 50,000 distinct CDR3 sequences, around 11% found once; its top ten account for under 5%. The sequencing used whole blood, collected in connection with sensitization to the hapten diphenylcyclopropenone (DPC). The receptor set was obtained from a woman aged 40 to 49 with alopecia areata. Some clones in this sample may be carry-over from other donors' samples. CDR3s include the opening cysteine and the closing phenylalanine or tryptophan. Each record gives: D gene, clone size, V gene, J gene, CDR3 length, CDR3 protein, CDR3 DNA. A D gene is named only where the DNA matches it firmly. Rows may omit the clone size; those that give it use once, few, many or a size class.

>-|many|TRBV28|TRBJ1-5|15
CASSSGLYSNQPQHF
TGTGCCAGCAGTTCGGGCCTTTATAGCAATCAGCCCCAGCATTTT
>-|few|TRBV29-1|TRBJ2-7|14
CSVEGGSDVYEQYF
TGCAGCGTTGAGGGGGGCAGCGATGTCTACGAGCAGTACTTC
>-|few|TRBV21-1|TRBJ1-1|21
CASSKDGPFRQVSPSNTEAFF
TGTGCCAGCAGCAAAGACGGGCCCTTTCGACAGGTATCACCCTCCAACACTGAAGCTTTCTTT
>TRBD2|many|TRBV14|TRBJ2-1|17
CASSPLGLAGAGNEQFF
TGTGCCAGCAGCCCGCTGGGACTAGCGGGGGCGGGCAATGAGCAGTTCTTC
>-|few|TRBV5-5|TRBJ1-5|14
CASRQTGNNQPQHF
TGTGCCAGCAGACAAACAGGGAACAATCAGCCCCAGCATTTT
>TRBD1|-|TRBV24-1|TRBJ1-1|14
CATSDGTGVTEAFF
TGTGCCACCAGTGATGGGACAGGGGTCACTGAAGCTTTCTTT
>TRBD2|many|TRBV29-1|TRBJ2-3|16
CSVGPQRGGSTDTQYF
TGCAGCGTTGGGCCCCAGCGGGGGGGAAGCACAGATACGCAGTATTTT
>-|many|TRBV24-1|TRBJ2-1|15
CATSAPRGVYNEQFF
TGTGCCACCAGTGCCCCTAGGGGGGTATACAATGAGCAGTTCTTC
>-|many|TRBV7-8|TRBJ2-2|16
CASSPGGGRGTGELFF
TGTGCCAGCAGCCCCGGTGGGGGGCGCGGCACCGGGGAGCTGTTTTTT
>-|few|TRBV7-3|TRBJ2-7|14
CASSLTRVSYEQYF
TGTGCCAGCAGCTTAACTCGGGTATCCTACGAGCAGTACTTC
>-|few|TRBV3-2|TRBJ1-1|14
CASRPPSGGTEAFF
TGTGCCAGCAGACCACCCTCAGGGGGAACTGAAGCTTTCTTT
>-|few|TRBV29-1|TRBJ1-5|14
CSVAVGSGNQPQHF
TGCAGCGTAGCCGTGGGGTCGGGCAATCAGCCCCAGCATTTT
>-|few|TRBV7-8|TRBJ2-5|14
CASSFPAVQETQYF
TGTGCCAGCAGCTTCCCAGCGGTACAAGAGACCCAGTACTTC
>TRBD2|few|TRBV10-3|TRBJ2-3|17
CAISESGAGAGTDTQYF
TGTGCCATCAGTGAGTCAGGAGCGGGAGCGGGCACAGATACGCAGTATTTT
>-|many|TRBV5-5|TRBJ2-2|15
CASGVITGNTGELFF
TGTGCCAGCGGCGTCATTACAGGAAACACCGGGGAGCTGTTTTTT
>TRBD1|many|TRBV2|TRBJ2-3|16
CASLSRGLLPTDTQYF
TGTGCCAGCCTTTCGAGGGGGCTTCTACCCACAGATACGCAGTATTTT
>-|few|TRBV6-2/TRBV6-3|TRBJ1-1|16
CASELEPGQRNTEAFF
TGTGCCAGCGAGTTAGAACCGGGACAACGAAACACTGAAGCTTTCTTT
>-|many|TRBV27|TRBJ1-3|14
CASSRGLSGNTIYF
TGTGCCAGCAGTAGAGGGCTCTCTGGAAACACCATATATTTT
>TRBD1|many|TRBV7-3|TRBJ2-3|14
CASSGQGIADTQYF
TGTGCCAGCAGCGGACAGGGGATAGCAGATACGCAGTATTTT
>-|many|TRBV3-1|TRBJ1-5|16
CASSQSVAGSNQPQHF
TGTGCCAGCAGCCAGTCTGTAGCTGGTAGCAATCAGCCCCAGCATTTT
>-|-|TRBV18|TRBJ2-3|15
CASSPLGGLTDTQYF
TGTGCCAGCTCACCACTGGGAGGTTTGACAGATACGCAGTATTTT
>-|few|TRBV6-1|TRBJ2-7|11
CASQNLYEQYF
TGTGCCAGCCAAAACCTCTACGAGCAGTACTTC
>TRBD2|-|TRBV12-3/TRBV12-4|TRBJ2-3|14
CASSFSGGTDTQYF
TGTGCCAGCAGTTTCAGCGGGGGCACAGATACGCAGTATTTT
>-|-|TRBV11-2|TRBJ2-3|15
CASSLGRDSKDTQYF
TGTGCCAGCAGCTTGGGAAGGGACTCAAAAGATACGCAGTATTTT
>-|many|TRBV9|TRBJ2-6|18
CASSADRATVSGANVLTF
TGTGCCAGCAGCGCAGACAGAGCTACTGTCTCTGGGGCCAACGTCCTGACTTTC
>-|many|TRBV12-3/TRBV12-4|TRBJ2-4|13
CASSSRAKNIQYF
TGTGCCAGCAGTTCCCGAGCCAAAAACATTCAGTACTTC
>TRBD1|many|TRBV5-4|TRBJ1-6|15
CASTKGTGLNSPLHF
TGTGCCAGCACCAAGGGGACAGGACTGAATTCACCCCTCCACTTT
>-|-|TRBV20-1|TRBJ2-2|16
CSARDRGRGFTGELFF
TGCAGTGCTAGAGATAGAGGAAGGGGATTCACCGGGGAGCTGTTTTTT